The TCR beta chain under discussion was sequenced for a study of cytomegalovirus exposure and HLA in healthy donors. Study-wide context: A later analysis reported the same platform for the 120 or so validation repertoires and the roughly 670 first-cohort repertoires.

Clones were read by immunoSEQ multiplex PCR, and TCRdb kept only the in-frame ones, dropping some. The data show about 56,000 clones, with approximately 93% seen just once and about 1.5% held by the top ten. V was cut by 11 bases and J by 3 bases, with 16 bases left in between. The length of the CDR3 is 14 residues. Germline assignment: CDR1 MNHNS and CDR2 SASEGT. V is TRBV6-1 and J is TRBJ2-2; D possibly corresponds to TRBD2 (6 bases). This TCR derives from a young woman in good health and CMV-seropositive. Sequencing was carried out using PBMCs. Here the CDR3 reads CAGRRDGHTGELFF. The CDR3 nucleotides read TGTGCCGGGAGGCGGGACGGGCACACCGGGGAGCTGTTTTTT.